This is a list of T cell receptor beta chains from one sample in a study of T cell responses to AZD1222 COVID-19 vaccine. The table came from immunoSEQ multiplex PCR; TCRdb's copy has only in-frame clones and leaves some out. The sample contains 100,000 to 150,000 clones, around 90% of which appear only once. Sample: peripheral blood, taken on day 0 of MenACWY control vaccination. These receptors all come from an adult in good health. CDR3s include the opening cysteine and the closing phenylalanine or tryptophan. Fields, in order: V gene, D gene, clone size, J gene, CDR3 protein, CDR3 DNA. The D gene is left open where the match is weak. Clone sizes are given selectively: once, few, many, or a class where the clone is expanded.

>TRBV5-1|NA|NA|TRBJ1-4
CASSLYGGFFEKLFF
TGCGCCAGCAGCTTGTACGGGGGGTTTTTTGAAAAACTGTTTTTT
>TRBV11-2|NA|NA|TRBJ2-1
CASSLVGGLNNEQFF
TGTGCCAGCAGCTTAGTGGGGGGACTCAACAATGAGCAGTTCTTC
>TRBV28|NA|NA|TRBJ1-2
CASTLGGHGYTF
TGTGCCAGCACCCTCGGGGGACATGGCTACACCTTC
>TRBV24-1|NA|NA|TRBJ2-5
CATSTLPAAGTTETQYF
TGTGCCACCAGTACTCTCCCGGCAGCAGGGACAACGGAGACCCAGTACTTC
>TRBV11-3|NA|NA|TRBJ2-2
CASSLAEAGELFF
TGTGCCAGCAGCTTAGCCGAGGCCGGGGAGCTGTTTTTT
>TRBV5-5|TRBD2|NA|TRBJ2-3
CASSRPATSGTDTQYF
TGTGCCAGCAGCCGCCCCGCGACTAGCGGGACAGATACGCAGTATTTT
>TRBV7-2|NA|NA|TRBJ1-5
CASSPDAYSNQPQHF
TGTGCCAGCAGCCCGGACGCATATAGCAATCAGCCCCAGCATTTT
>TRBV10-1|TRBD1|few|TRBJ2-7
CANETGGSYEQYF
TGCGCCAACGAGACAGGGGGATCCTACGAGCAGTACTTC
>TRBV7-2|NA|NA|TRBJ2-5
CASSLEGRLKTQYF
TGTGCCAGCAGCTTAGAAGGTCGGCTTAAGACCCAGTACTTC
>TRBV10-3|NA|once|TRBJ2-2
CAISERGGALNTGELFF
TGTGCCATCAGTGAGCGGGGCGGGGCCCTGAACACCGGGGAGCTGTTTTTT
>TRBV14|NA|NA|TRBJ1-3
CASSQDYRAGNTIYF
TGTGCCAGCAGCCAAGACTACAGGGCAGGAAACACCATATATTTT
>TRBV7-9|NA|NA|TRBJ1-1
CASSLLGFTEAFF
TGTGCCAGCAGCTTATTAGGGTTCACTGAAGCTTTCTTT
>TRBV6-5|NA|NA|TRBJ1-3
CASSRQLSGNTIYF
TGTGCCAGCAGTCGACAACTCTCTGGAAACACCATATATTTT
>TRBV12-3/TRBV12-4|NA|NA|TRBJ1-1
CASSFGANTEAFF
TGTGCCAGCAGTTTCGGGGCGAACACTGAAGCTTTCTTT
>TRBV19|NA|NA|TRBJ1-1
CASSRVVGGGLNTEAFF
TGTGCCAGTAGTAGAGTAGTTGGTGGGGGCCTTAACACTGAAGCTTTCTTT
>TRBV15|NA|NA|TRBJ1-1
CATSRQGSEAFF
TGTGCCACCAGCAGGCAGGGCTCTGAAGCTTTCTTT
>TRBV2|NA|NA|TRBJ1-5
CASSDNAGVFNQPQHF
TGTGCCAGCAGTGATAACGCAGGGGTTTTTAATCAGCCCCAGCATTTT
>TRBV24-1|NA|NA|TRBJ2-3
CATSGGNTDTQYF
TGTGCCACCAGTGGAGGAAACACAGATACGCAGTATTTT
>TRBV11-2|NA|NA|TRBJ2-2
CASSLGVGVPRMGAGELFF
TGTGCCAGCAGCTTAGGGGTCGGGGTTCCCCGAATGGGCGCCGGGGAGCTGTTTTTT
>TRBV5-1|TRBD1|NA|TRBJ1-2
CASSRDSQGPSGYTF
TGCGCCAGCAGCCGGGACTCACAGGGGCCGTCTGGCTACACCTTC
>TRBV4-3|TRBD1|NA|TRBJ1-2
CASSQYRGRGYGYTF
TGCGCCAGCAGCCAATACAGGGGGCGCGGCTATGGCTACACCTTC
>TRBV7-2|TRBD2|NA|TRBJ2-3
CASSTRLAGADTQYF
TGTGCCAGCAGCACCCGACTAGCGGGAGCAGATACGCAGTATTTT
>TRBV27|NA|NA|TRBJ2-2
CASSGLTGELFF
TGTGCCAGCAGTGGCCTCACCGGGGAGCTGTTTTTT
>TRBV5-8|NA|NA|TRBJ2-5
CASSLEVYPVLETQYF
TGTGCCAGCAGCTTGGAGGTCTACCCTGTTCTCGAGACCCAGTACTTC
>TRBV27|NA|once|TRBJ2-1
CASNYGPVGGPQTQQFF
TGTGCCAGCAATTATGGTCCCGTGGGCGGTCCCCAAACTCAGCAGTTCTTC
>TRBV28|TRBD1|NA|TRBJ1-1
CASSRTGLNTEAFF
TGTGCCAGCAGCAGGACAGGGTTGAACACTGAAGCTTTCTTT
>TRBV11-2|NA|NA|TRBJ2-6
CASSLGPGSGANVLTF
TGTGCCAGCAGCTTAGGCCCGGGCTCTGGGGCCAACGTCCTGACTTTC
>TRBV28|NA|NA|TRBJ1-5
CASSSPGDGSNQPQHF
TGTGCCAGCAGTTCCCCAGGGGACGGAAGCAATCAGCCCCAGCATTTT
>TRBV4-1|TRBD1|NA|TRBJ2-7
CASSQTRTGAAGEQYF
TGCGCCAGCAGCCAAACCCGGACAGGGGCCGCGGGCGAGCAGTACTTC
>TRBV6-6|TRBD2|NA|TRBJ2-2
CASSYGGERHTGELFF
TGTGCCAGCAGTTACGGGGGGGAACGTCACACCGGGGAGCTGTTTTTT
>TRBV18|NA|NA|TRBJ1-3
CASSAFQGVEANTIYF
TGTGCCAGCTCAGCATTCCAGGGTGTTGAAGCAAACACCATATATTTT
>TRBV7-8|NA|NA|TRBJ1-1
CASRRTENTEAFF
TGTGCCAGCAGGCGCACAGAGAACACTGAAGCTTTCTTT
>TRBV15|NA|NA|TRBJ1-6
CATSRDQAGNPPLHF
TGTGCCACCAGCAGAGATCAGGCAGGGAACCCACCCCTCCACTTT
>TRBV7-9|NA|NA|TRBJ1-3
CASSSLGGSGNTIYF
TGTGCCAGCAGCTCACTAGGGGGCTCTGGAAACACCATATATTTT
>TRBV6-5|NA|NA|TRBJ1-2
CASSKGSDYGYTF
TGTGCCAGCAGCAAAGGGTCGGACTATGGCTACACCTTC
>TRBV7-2|NA|few|TRBJ2-3
CASSPRGGSGSTDTQYF
TGTGCCAGCAGCCCAAGAGGGGGGTCGGGAAGCACAGATACGCAGTATTTT
>TRBV6-4|NA|NA|TRBJ2-2
CASSVSAGRTGELFF
TGTGCCAGCAGTGTATCGGCGGGAAGGACCGGGGAGCTGTTTTTT
>TRBV2|TRBD1|NA|TRBJ1-1
CASSEQGGDTEAFF
TGTGCCAGCAGTGAACAGGGGGGGGACACTGAAGCTTTCTTT
>TRBV28|NA|NA|TRBJ1-6
CASSPRQAGGPLHF
TGTGCCAGCAGCCCGAGACAGGCCGGGGGACCCCTCCACTTT
>TRBV6-5|TRBD2|NA|TRBJ2-5
CASSYPGGETQYF
TGTGCCAGCAGTTACCCGGGGGGGGAGACCCAGTACTTC
>TRBV18|NA|NA|TRBJ2-5
CASSPGGETQYF
TGTGCCAGCTCACCGGGAGGAGAGACCCAGTACTTC
>TRBV7-9|NA|NA|TRBJ1-1
CASSLGANTEAFF
TGTGCCAGCAGCTTAGGAGCGAACACTGAAGCTTTCTTT
>TRBV5-8|TRBD1|NA|TRBJ2-7
CASSQRQGYEQYF
TGTGCCAGCAGCCAAAGACAGGGCTACGAGCAGTACTTC
>TRBV28|TRBD1|NA|TRBJ2-7
CASSLDRGIKQYF
TGTGCCAGCAGTTTAGACAGGGGGATTAAGCAGTACTTC
>TRBV28|NA|NA|TRBJ1-2
CASSLPTETYF
TGTGCCAGCAGTTTGCCGACGGAGACATATTTC
>TRBV19|NA|NA|TRBJ1-2
CASSIPGPHYGYTF
TGTGCCAGTAGTATACCAGGCCCACACTATGGCTACACCTTC
>TRBV7-3|TRBD1|NA|TRBJ2-1
CASSLMGQGADEQFF
TGTGCCAGCAGCTTAATGGGACAGGGGGCCGATGAGCAGTTCTTC
>TRBV28|NA|NA|TRBJ1-6
CASSQGDNNSPLHF
TGTGCCAGCAGCCAAGGGGACAACAATTCACCCCTCCACTTT
>TRBV5-1|NA|NA|TRBJ2-5
CASSLGLAFDETQYF
TGCGCCAGCAGCTTGGGGTTAGCCTTTGATGAGACCCAGTACTTC
>TRBV11-2|TRBD1|NA|TRBJ1-2
CASSRDRYGYTF
TGTGCCAGCAGCCGGGACAGATATGGCTACACCTTC
>TRBV7-2|NA|NA|TRBJ1-1
CASSLGRQNTEAFF
TGTGCCAGCAGCTTAGGGAGACAGAACACTGAAGCTTTCTTT
>TRBV5-8|NA|NA|TRBJ2-6
CASSLVLSGVNVLTF
TGTGCCAGCAGCTTGGTACTTTCTGGGGTCAACGTCCTGACTTTC
>TRBV5-5|NA|NA|TRBJ2-3
CASSERALPAQTSTDTQYF
TGTGCCAGCAGCGAAAGGGCCCTCCCGGCCCAGACAAGCACAGATACGCAGTATTTT
>TRBV7-2|NA|NA|TRBJ2-7
CASSTGRVSYEQYF
TGTGCCAGCAGCACGGGACGGGTCTCCTACGAGCAGTACTTC
>TRBV10-3|NA|NA|TRBJ1-2
CAISESPGANYGYTF
TGTGCCATCAGTGAGTCGCCAGGGGCGAACTATGGCTACACCTTC
>TRBV5-1|NA|NA|TRBJ1-2
CASSPVSGALYGYTF
TGCGCCAGCAGCCCAGTATCCGGGGCCCTCTATGGCTACACCTTC
>TRBV18|NA|NA|TRBJ2-3
CASSPAVTDTQYF
TGTGCCAGCTCACCAGCCGTCACAGATACGCAGTATTTT